This entry features one TCR beta chain sequence. Germline CDR1 MDHEN, CDR2 SYDVKM. J lost 0 bases, V lost 4 bases, and 5 bases had no gene match. CDR3 length: 16 amino acids. In the study's own analysis: Counts of nucleated cells, estimated from reference gene primer amplification, were obtained. Repertoires were generated with immunoSEQ multiplex PCR, while TCRdb's copy carries only in-frame clones and drops some. The V and J calls and the clone size are those of that table, but D and trimming were determined from the DNA. The sample shows 200,000 to 250,000 clones, just over 85% of them seen only once. This entry belongs to a study of blood T cell repertoires in COVID-19. On the study more broadly: COVID-19 samples collected from the United States, Italy and Spain covered acute and convalescent phases. PBMCs, B-cell-depleted T cells, or T cells were the source of the cDNA or gDNA that made up the material.

The source is a man aged 80 or over with acute or convalescent COVID-19. J is TRBJ1-3 and V is TRBV28, with 8 bases that match TRBD1. Sequencing used peripheral blood. CDR3 in amino acids: CASSSATGVSGNTIYF. The CDR3 coding sequence is TGTGCCAGCAGTTCGGCGACAGGGGTCTCTGGAAACACCATATATTTT.